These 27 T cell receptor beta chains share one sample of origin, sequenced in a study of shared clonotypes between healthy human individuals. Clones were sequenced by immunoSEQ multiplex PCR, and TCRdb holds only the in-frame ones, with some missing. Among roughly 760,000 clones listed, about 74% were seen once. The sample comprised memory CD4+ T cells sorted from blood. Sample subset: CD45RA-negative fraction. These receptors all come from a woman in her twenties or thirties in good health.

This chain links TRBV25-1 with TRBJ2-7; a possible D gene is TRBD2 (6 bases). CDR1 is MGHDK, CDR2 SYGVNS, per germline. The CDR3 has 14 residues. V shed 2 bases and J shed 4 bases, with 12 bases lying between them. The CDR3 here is CASSETGLTYEQYF. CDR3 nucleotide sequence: TGTGCCAGCAGTGAAACGGGACTCACTTACGAGCAGTACTTC.

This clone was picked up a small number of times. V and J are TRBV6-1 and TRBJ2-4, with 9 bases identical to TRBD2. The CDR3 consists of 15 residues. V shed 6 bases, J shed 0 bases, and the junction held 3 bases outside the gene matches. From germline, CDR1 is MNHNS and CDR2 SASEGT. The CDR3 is CASRALAGAKNIQYF. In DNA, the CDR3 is TGTGCCAGCAGAGCACTAGCGGGAGCCAAAAACATTCAGTACTTC.

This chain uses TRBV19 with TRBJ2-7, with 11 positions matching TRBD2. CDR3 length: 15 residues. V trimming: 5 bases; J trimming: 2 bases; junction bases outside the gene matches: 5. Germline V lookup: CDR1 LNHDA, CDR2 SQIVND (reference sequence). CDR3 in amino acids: CASSQIAGGTYEQYF. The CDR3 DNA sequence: TGTGCCAGTAGTCAAATAGCGGGAGGGACCTACGAGCAGTACTTC.

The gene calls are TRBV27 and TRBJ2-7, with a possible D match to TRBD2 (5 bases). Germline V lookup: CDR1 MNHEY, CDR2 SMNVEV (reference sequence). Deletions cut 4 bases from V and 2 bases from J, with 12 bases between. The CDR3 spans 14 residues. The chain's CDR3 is CASSSDWTPYEQYF. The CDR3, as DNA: TGTGCCAGCAGTTCGGACTGGACTCCCTACGAGCAGTACTTC.

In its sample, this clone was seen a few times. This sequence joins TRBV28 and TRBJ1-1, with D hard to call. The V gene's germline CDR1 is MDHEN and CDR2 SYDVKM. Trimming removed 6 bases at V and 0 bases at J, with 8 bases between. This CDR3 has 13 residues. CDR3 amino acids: CASSIGLNTEAFF. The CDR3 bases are TGTGCCAGCAGCATAGGGTTGAACACTGAAGCTTTCTTT.

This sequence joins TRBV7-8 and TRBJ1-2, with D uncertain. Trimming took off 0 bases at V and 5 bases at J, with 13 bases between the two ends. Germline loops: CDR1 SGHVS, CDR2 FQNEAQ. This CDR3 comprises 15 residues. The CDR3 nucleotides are TGTGCCAGCAGCTTAGCGGCCCGGGAATTTTATGGCTACACCTTC. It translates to CASSLAAREFYGYTF. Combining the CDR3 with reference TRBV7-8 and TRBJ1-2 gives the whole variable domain GAGVSQSPRYKVAKRGQDVALRCDPISGHVSLFWYQQALGQGPEFLTYFQNEAQLDKSGLPSDRFFAERPEGSVSTLKIQRTQQEDSAVYLCASSLAAREFYGYTFGSGTRLTVV.

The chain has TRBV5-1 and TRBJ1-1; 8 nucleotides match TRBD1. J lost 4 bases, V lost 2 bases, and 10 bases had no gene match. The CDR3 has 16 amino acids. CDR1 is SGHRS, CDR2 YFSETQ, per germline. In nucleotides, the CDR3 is TGCGCCAGCAGCTTCTTACCCCCACAGGGGGGCACTGAAGCTTTCTTT. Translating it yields CASSFLPPQGGTEAFF. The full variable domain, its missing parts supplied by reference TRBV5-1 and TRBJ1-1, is KAGVTQTPRYLIKTRGQQVTLSCSPISGHRSVSWYQQTPGQGLQFLFEYFSETQRNKGNFPGRFSGRQFSNSRSEMNVSTLELGDSALYLCASSFLPPQGGTEAFFGQGTRLTVV.

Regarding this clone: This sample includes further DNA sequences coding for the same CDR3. The CDR3 bases are TGTGCCAGCAGTTTGGGTGGGAGGCCTTACAATGAGCAGTTCTTC. It translates to CASSLGGRPYNEQFF. This rearrangement joins TRBV28 to TRBJ2-1; D may be TRBD2 (6 bases). Germline V gives CDR1 MDHEN, CDR2 SYDVKM. The CDR3 loop spans 15 amino acids. V was cut by 3 bases and J by 4 bases, with 13 bases left in between.

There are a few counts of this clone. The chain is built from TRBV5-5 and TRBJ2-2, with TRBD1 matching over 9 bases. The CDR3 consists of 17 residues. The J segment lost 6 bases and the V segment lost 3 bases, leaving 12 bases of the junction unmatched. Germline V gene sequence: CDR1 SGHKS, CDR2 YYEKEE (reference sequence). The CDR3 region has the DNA TGTGCCAGCAGCTGGGGGACAGGGAATGGGGAGGCCGGGGAGCTGTTTTTT. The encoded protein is CASSWGTGNGEAGELFF.

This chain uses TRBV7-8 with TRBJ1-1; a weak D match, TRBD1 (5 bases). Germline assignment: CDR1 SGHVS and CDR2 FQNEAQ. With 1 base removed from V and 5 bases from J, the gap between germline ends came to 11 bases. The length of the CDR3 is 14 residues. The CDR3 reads CASSLESWGTEAFF. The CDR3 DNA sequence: TGTGCCAGCAGCTTAGAAAGTTGGGGGACTGAAGCTTTCTTT.

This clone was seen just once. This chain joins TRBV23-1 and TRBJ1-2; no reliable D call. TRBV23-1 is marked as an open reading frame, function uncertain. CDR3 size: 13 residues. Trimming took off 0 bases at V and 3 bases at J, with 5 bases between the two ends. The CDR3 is CASSQSPDYGYTF. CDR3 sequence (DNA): TGCGCCAGCAGTCAATCGCCCGACTATGGCTACACCTTC.

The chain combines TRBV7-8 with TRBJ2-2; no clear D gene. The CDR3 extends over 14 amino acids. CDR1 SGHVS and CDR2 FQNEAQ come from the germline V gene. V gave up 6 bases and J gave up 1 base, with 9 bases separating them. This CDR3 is CASRQIRNTGELFF. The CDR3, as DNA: TGTGCCAGCAGACAAATCAGGAACACCGGGGAGCTGTTTTTT. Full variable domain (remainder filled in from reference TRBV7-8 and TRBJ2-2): GAGVSQSPRYKVAKRGQDVALRCDPISGHVSLFWYQQALGQGPEFLTYFQNEAQLDKSGLPSDRFFAERPEGSVSTLKIQRTQQEDSAVYLCASRQIRNTGELFFGEGSRLTVL.

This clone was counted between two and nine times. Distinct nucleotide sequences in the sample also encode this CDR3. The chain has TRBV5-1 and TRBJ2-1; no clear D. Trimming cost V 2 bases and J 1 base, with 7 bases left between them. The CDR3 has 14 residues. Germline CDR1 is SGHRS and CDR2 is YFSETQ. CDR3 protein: CASSLSSSYNEQFF. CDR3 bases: TGCGCCAGCAGCTTAAGTTCATCCTACAATGAGCAGTTCTTC.

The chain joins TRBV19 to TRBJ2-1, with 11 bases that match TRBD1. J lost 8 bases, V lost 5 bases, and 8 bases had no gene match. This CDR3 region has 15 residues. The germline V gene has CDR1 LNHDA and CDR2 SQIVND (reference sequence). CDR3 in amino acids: CASSDGQGARYEQFF. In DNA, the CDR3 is TGTGCCAGTAGTGACGGACAGGGGGCGAGGTATGAGCAGTTCTTC.

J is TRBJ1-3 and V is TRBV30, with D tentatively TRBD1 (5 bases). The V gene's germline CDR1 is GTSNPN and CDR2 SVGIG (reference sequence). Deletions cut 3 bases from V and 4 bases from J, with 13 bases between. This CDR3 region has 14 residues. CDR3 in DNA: TGTGCCTGGAGAGGGACTAGGGAAGGAAACACCATATATTTT. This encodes CAWRGTREGNTIYF.

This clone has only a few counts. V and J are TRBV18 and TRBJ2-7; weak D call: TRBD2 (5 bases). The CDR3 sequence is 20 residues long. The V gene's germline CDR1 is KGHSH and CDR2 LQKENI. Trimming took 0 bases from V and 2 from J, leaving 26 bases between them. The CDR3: CASSPPLFSLGADTTYEQYF. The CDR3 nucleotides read TGTGCCAGCTCACCACCGCTTTTTTCTTTGGGAGCAGATACAACCTACGAGCAGTACTTC.

CDR3: CASSRRGFTYEQYF. The CDR3 DNA reads as TGTGCCAGCAGCCGACGGGGGTTTACCTACGAGCAGTACTTC. This chain joins TRBV5-5 and TRBJ2-7; perhaps TRBD2 as D (6 bases). Germline V gene data show CDR1 as SGHKS and CDR2 as YYEKEE (reference sequence). This CDR3 spans 14 amino acids. V shed 4 bases and J shed 2 bases, with 13 bases lying between them.

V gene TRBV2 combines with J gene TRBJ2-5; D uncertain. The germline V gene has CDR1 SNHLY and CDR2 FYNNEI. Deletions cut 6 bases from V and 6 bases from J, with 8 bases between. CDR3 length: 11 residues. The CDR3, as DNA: TGTGCCAGCAGGCCCGACCAGACCCAGTACTTC. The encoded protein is CASRPDQTQYF.

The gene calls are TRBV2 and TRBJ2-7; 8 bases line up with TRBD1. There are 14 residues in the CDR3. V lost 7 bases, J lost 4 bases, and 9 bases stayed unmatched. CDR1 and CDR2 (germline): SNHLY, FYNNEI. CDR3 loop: CASTAETGVYEQYF. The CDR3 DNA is TGTGCCAGCACCGCCGAGACAGGGGTTTACGAGCAGTACTTC. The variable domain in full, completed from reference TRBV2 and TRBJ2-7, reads EPEVTQTPSHQVTQMGQEVILRCVPISNHLYFYWYRQILGQKVEFLVSFYNNEISEKSEIFDDQFSVERPDGSNFTLKIRSTKLEDSAMYFCASTAETGVYEQYFGPGTRLTVT.

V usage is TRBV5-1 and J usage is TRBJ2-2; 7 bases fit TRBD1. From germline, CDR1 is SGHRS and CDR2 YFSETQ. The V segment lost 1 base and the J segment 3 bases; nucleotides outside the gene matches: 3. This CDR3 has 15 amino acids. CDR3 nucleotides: TGCGCCAGCAGCTTGATCGGGACAGACACCGGGGAGCTGTTTTTT. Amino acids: CASSLIGTDTGELFF.

CDR3 sequence reads: CASSLQAEETQYF. The CDR3 DNA is TGCGCCAGCAGCCTACAGGCCGAAGAGACCCAGTACTTC. The chain employs TRBV4-1 and TRBJ2-5; D is perhaps TRBD1 (5 bases). Germline loops: CDR1 MGHRA, CDR2 YSYEKL. Trimming pared 4 bases from V and 3 bases from J, leaving 9 bases between. The CDR3 loop spans 13 amino acids.

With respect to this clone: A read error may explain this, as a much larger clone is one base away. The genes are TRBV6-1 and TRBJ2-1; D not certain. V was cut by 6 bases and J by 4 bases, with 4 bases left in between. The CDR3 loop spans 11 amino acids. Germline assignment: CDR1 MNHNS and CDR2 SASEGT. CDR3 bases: TGTGCCAGCAGCCAATACAATGAGCAGTTCTTC. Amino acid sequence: CASSQYNEQFF.

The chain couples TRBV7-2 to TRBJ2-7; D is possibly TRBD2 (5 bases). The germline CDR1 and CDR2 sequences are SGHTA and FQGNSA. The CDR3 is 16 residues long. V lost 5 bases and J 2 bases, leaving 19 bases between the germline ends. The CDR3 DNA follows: TGTGCCAGCAGCGCCCAGGACTCCCCGGCACCCTACGAGCAGTACTTC. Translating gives CASSAQDSPAPYEQYF.

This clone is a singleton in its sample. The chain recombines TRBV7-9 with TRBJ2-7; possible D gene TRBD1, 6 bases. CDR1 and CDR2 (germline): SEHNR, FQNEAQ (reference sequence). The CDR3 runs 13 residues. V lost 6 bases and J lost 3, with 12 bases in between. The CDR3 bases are TGTGCCAGCAGTTCTGGGGGACACTACGAGCAGTACTTC. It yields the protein CASSSGGHYEQYF.

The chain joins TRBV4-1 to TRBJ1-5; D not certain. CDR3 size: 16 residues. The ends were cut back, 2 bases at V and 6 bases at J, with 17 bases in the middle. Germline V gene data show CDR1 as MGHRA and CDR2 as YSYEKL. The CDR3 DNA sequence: TGCGCCAGCAGCCAAAGCCCCCCCGGGGTCGCTCAGCCCCAGCATTTT. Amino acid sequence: CASSQSPPGVAQPQHF.

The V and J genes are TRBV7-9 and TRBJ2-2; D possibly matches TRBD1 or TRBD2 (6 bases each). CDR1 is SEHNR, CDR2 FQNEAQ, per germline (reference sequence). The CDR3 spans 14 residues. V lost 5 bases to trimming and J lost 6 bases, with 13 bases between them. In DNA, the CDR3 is TGTGCCAGCAGCCGACTAGGGGGAGCCGGGGAGCTGTTTTTT. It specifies CASSRLGGAGELFF.

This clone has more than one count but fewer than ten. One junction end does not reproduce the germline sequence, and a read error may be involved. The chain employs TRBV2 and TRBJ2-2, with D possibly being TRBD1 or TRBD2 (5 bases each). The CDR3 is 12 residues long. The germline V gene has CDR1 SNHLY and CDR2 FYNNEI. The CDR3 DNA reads TGTGCCAGCAGCGAAGACTTGGGACAGCTGTTTTTT. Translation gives CASSEDLGQLFF. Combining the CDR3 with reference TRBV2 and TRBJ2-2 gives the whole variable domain EPEVTQTPSHQVTQMGQEVILRCVPISNHLYFYWYRQILGQKVEFLVSFYNNEISEKSEIFDDQFSVERPDGSNFTLKIRSTKLEDSAMYFCASSEDLGQLFFGEGSRLTVL.